The source of this T cell receptor beta chain is a study (dated by TCRdb to between 2014 and 2016). About the investigation overall: The study examined whether tumor-infiltrating Tregs in breast cancer are drawn from blood Tregs or arise in situ by conversion from other CD4+ T cell subsets. Study-wide findings and limitations: The validation in the larger cohort was limited to a single TCR beta V-J rearrangement instead of whole repertoires. Tumor-infiltrating Treg TCR alpha and beta sequences overlapped most with tumor naive CD4+ T cells, then with blood naive CD4+ T cells. Tumor memory CD4+ T cell TCR gene usage was found to cluster with blood and lymph node memory CD4+ cells and with lymph node naive CD4+ cells.

Naive CD4+ T cells were purified with the Miltenyi Naive CD4+ T Cell Isolation kit, with Tregs depleted using CD25 microbeads. Tregs, naive and memory CD4+ T cells from tumor, blood and ipsilateral draining lymph nodes of five breast cancer patients underwent full-length TCR alpha and beta sequencing. Tumor tissue and lymph nodes obtained from ipsilateral axillary dissection were perfused with PBS, minced and then digested with collagenase I and hyaluronidase. A purity exceeding 90% was confirmed by FACS for the sorted cell populations. Full-length TCR variable regions were amplified by 5' RACE PCR with constant-region reverse primers, and semi-nested PCR with Nested Universal Primer A was subsequently performed. The ReliaPrep RNA Cell Miniprep System was used to extract total RNA, which was then reverse transcribed into 5'RACE-ready cDNA with the SMARTer RACE 5'/3' Kit. Full-length TCR alpha and beta libraries were barcoded with multiplex adaptors and sequenced on an Illumina MiSeq. Per the original workflow: Sequencing data were pooled across the five patients for each of nine subset-tissue groups and compared by unsupervised clustering of TCR gene usage. The Morisita-Horn index was used to calculate repertoire similarity, with shared sequences weighted by how much each contributed to each repertoire. TCRdb trimmed public reads at Q25 via fastp, called clones via MiXCR and kept in-frame beta chains. Entries are consolidated by CDR3 protein sequence, retaining the most common genes and DNA. The V and J calls follow TCRdb's processing rather than the paper's. A total of 55,000 to 75,000 distinct CDR3 sequences appear in this sample, around 30% of them only once. Jointly, the top ten make up over 2% of the sample.

Per the germline V gene, MNHNS is the CDR1 and SASEGT is the CDR2. Inclusive of the bounding cysteine and phenylalanine, the CDR3 is 14 residues long. Solely the CDR3 DNA is kept, with 42 bases framed from the first base. This clonotype was observed a handful of times. Its antigen is not yet known. One end of the junction is discordant with germline, which a read error may explain. Input material: tumor-infiltrating naive CD4+ T cells sorted from the breast tumor. Explained via the paper, the cell subset or site label denotes: naive CD4+ T cells, CD4+CD45RA+CD25-. The rearrangement combines TRBV6-1 with TRBJ2-7; no D gene is confidently identified. The origin of this receptor is a female donor with breast cancer. The DNA reads TGTGCCAGCAGTGAAAACAAATTCTTCTACGGGCAGTACTTC. Its amino acids are CASSENKFFYGQYF.